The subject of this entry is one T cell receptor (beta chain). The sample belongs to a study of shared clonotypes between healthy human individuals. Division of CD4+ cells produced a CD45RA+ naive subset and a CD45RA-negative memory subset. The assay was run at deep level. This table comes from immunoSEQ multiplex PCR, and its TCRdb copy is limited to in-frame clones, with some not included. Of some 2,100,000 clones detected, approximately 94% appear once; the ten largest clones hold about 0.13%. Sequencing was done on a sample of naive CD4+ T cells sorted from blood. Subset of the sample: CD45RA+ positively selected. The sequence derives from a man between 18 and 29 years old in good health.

Written as DNA, the CDR3 is TGTGCCAGCTCACCTGGGGGACTCTATAATTCACCCCTCCACTTT. Its protein is CASSPGGLYNSPLHF. The chain uses TRBV18 and TRBJ1-6; possible D gene TRBD1, 5 bases. CDR3 size: 15 residues. Germline CDR1 and CDR2: KGHSH and LQKENI. Trimming removed 3 bases from V and 3 bases from J, with 9 bases in between.